These 8 T cell receptor beta chains share one sample of origin, sequenced in a study of prognosis after radiotherapy for stage I lung cancer. Using two-round multiplex PCR, the authors amplified TCR beta CDR3 from genomic DNA. First-round PCR used primers specific to each TRBV and TRBJ gene. Using its own MiXCR run on the multiplex PCR reads, TCRdb lists one record per CDR3 protein. Counted here are about 34,000 distinct CDR3 sequences, 30% to 35% occurring once; the ten biggest clones make up 16%. The sequences come from PBMCs, collected before or after stereotactic body radiation therapy (not recorded which). The receptors here all came from a donor at least 50 years old with non-small cell lung cancer.

In its sample, this clonotype was seen a few times. The chain couples TRBV7-3 to TRBJ2-2; 9 positions agree with TRBD1. The J segment lost 6 bases and the V segment lost 5 bases, leaving 1 base of the junction unmatched. CDR3 length: 13 amino acids. Germline CDR1 SGHTA, CDR2 FQGTGA. For the CDR3, the DNA is TGTGCCAGCAGCCGGGACAGGGCCGGGGAGCTGTTTTTT. Translating it yields CASSRDRAGELFF.

In regard to this clonotype: It may be a read error: a sequence one base away is much more abundant. This rearrangement joins TRBV5-1 to TRBJ2-5, with D perhaps assigned TRBD1 or TRBD2 (6 bases each). The V end lost 2 bases, the J end lost 2 bases, and 16 bases lay between the germline ends. The CDR3 loop spans 16 amino acids. Germline V CDR1 and CDR2: SGHRS, YFSETQ. CDR3 sequence: CASSFQVSGAQETQYF. The CDR3, as DNA: TGCGCCAGCAGCTTCCAGGTTTCGGGGGCTCAAGAGACCCAGTACTTC.

This clonotype was observed many times. The chain links TRBV6-5 to TRBJ1-1, with D possibly being TRBD1 (6 bases). V was shortened by 2 bases and J by 4 bases, with 14 bases between the two germline ends. This CDR3 comprises 15 residues. CDR1 and CDR2 (germline): MNHEY, SVGAGI. CDR3 nucleotides: TGTGCCAGCAGTTACGGTCCAGGGGTAATCACTGAAGCTTTCTTT. It encodes CASSYGPGVITEAFF.

Of note for this clonotype: One end of the junction does not line up with germline, which may come from a read error. V is TRBV7-8 and J is TRBJ2-7, with D perhaps matching TRBD2 (6 bases). The CDR3 contains 14 residues. Per the germline V gene, CDR1 is SGHVS and CDR2 is FQNEAQ. This chain's CDR3 is CASSLGVAGNDQYF. The CDR3 DNA follows: TGTGCCAGCAGTTTAGGTGTCGCGGGGAACGATCAGTACTTC.

CDR3 residues: CASSLEVMNSPLHF. The DNA of the CDR3 is TGTGCCAGCAGTTTGGAGGTGATGAATTCACCCCTCCACTTT. This rearrangement joins TRBV28 to TRBJ1-6; D is uncertain. The V and J ends lost 3 bases and 7 bases respectively, with 10 bases between them. Germline V gene data show CDR1 as MDHEN and CDR2 as SYDVKM. This CDR3 is 14 amino acids long.

The chain employs TRBV9 and TRBJ2-1; TRBD2 agrees at 9 bases. V was clipped by 1 base and J by 10 bases; unmatched bases: 12. The germline V gene encodes CDR1 SGDLS and CDR2 YYNGEE. CDR3 length: 16 amino acids. CDR3 bases: TGTGCCAGCAGCGTATGTCCTAGCGGGGATCTGCTGGAGCAGTTCTTC. It codes for CASSVCPSGDLLEQFF.

The chain has TRBV7-9 and TRBJ2-1; D gene uncertain. This CDR3 region has 13 residues. The V end lost 5 bases, the J end lost 5 bases, and 10 bases lay between the germline ends. From germline, CDR1 is SEHNR and CDR2 FQNEAQ (reference sequence). CDR3 loop: CASSTTENNEQFF. CDR3 nucleotides: TGTGCCAGCAGCACCACAGAAAACAATGAGCAGTTCTTC. Filled out from reference TRBV7-9 and TRBJ2-1, the complete variable domain reads DTGVSQNPRHKITKRGQNVTFRCDPISEHNRLYWYRQTLGQGPEFLTYFQNEAQLEKSRLLSDRFSAERPKGSFSTLEIQRTEQGDSAMYLCASSTTENNEQFFGPGTRLTVL.

This sequence joins TRBV4-1 and TRBJ1-6, with TRBD1 matching over 9 bases. Germline V gives CDR1 MGHRA, CDR2 YSYEKL. This CDR3 has 16 residues. V was clipped by 4 bases and J by 7 bases; unmatched bases: 8. The CDR3 loop is CASSLRTGDLNSPLHF. The CDR3 DNA reads TGCGCCAGCAGCCTCAGGACAGGGGACCTGAATTCACCCCTCCACTTT.